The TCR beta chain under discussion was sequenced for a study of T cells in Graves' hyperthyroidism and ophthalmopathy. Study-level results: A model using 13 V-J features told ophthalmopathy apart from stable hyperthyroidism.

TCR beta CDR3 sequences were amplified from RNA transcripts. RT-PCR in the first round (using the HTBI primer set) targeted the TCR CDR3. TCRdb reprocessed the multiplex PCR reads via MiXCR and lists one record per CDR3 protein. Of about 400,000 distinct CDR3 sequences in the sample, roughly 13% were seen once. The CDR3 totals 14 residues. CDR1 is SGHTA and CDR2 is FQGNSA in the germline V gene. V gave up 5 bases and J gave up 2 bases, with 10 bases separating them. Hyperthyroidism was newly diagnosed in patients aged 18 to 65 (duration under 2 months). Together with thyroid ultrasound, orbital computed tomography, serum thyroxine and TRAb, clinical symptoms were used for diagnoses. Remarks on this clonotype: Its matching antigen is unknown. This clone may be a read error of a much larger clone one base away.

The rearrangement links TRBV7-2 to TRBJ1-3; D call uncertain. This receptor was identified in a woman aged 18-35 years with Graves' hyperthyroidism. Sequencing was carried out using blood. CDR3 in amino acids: CASSTGPAGNTIYF. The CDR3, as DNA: TGTGCCAGCAGCACTGGACCGGCTGGAAACACCATATATTTT.